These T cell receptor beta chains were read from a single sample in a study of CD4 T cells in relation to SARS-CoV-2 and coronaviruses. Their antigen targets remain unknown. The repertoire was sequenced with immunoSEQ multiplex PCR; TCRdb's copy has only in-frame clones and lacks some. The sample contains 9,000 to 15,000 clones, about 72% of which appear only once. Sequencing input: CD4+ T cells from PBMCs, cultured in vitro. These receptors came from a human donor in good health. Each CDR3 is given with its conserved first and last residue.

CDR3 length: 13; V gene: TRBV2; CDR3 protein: CASSEAPLRLKFF
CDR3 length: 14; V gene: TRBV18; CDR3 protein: CASSPSASGNTIYF
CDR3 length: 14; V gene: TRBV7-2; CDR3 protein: CASSTTGGEETQYF
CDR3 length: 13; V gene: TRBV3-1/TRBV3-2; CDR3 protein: CASSQEGSYEQYF
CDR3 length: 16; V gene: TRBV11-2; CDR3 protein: CASSSPARGAGTEAFF
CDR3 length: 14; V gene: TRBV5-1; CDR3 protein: CASSSGGGGFGYTF
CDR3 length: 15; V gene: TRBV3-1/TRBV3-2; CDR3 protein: CASSQVSGPGGIQYF
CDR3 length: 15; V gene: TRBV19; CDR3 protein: CASSIAAGAGNTIYF
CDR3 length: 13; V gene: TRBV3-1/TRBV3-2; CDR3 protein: CASTPLSGGEQFF
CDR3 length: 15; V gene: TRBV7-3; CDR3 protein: CASSPLWPSCNEQFF
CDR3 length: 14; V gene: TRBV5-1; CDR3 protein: CASSPTGPADEQFF
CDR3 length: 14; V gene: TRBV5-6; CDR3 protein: CASSPGQGTDTQYF
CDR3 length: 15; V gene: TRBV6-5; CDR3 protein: CASSYSRRMNTEAFF
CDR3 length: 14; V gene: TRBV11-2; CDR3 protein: CASSLVDTRGEAFF
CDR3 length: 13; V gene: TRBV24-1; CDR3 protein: CATSDAGGETQYF
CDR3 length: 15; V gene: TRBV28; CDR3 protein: CASSFPAGSNYGYTF
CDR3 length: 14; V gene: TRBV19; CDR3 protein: CASSIWRTGGTATF
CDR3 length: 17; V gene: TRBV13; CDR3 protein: CASTERGGPRFTGELFF
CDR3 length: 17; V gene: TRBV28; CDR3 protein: CASSLQGLAGGPGELFF
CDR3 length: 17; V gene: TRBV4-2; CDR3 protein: CASSRIISGSSYNEQFF
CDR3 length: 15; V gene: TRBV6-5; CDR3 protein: CASSPRTGLNQPQHF
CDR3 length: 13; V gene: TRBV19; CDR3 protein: CASSIESVSPLHF
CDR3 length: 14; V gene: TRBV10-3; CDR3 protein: CAITPGLGHNEQFF
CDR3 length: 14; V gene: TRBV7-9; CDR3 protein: CASSLATAPAPLHF
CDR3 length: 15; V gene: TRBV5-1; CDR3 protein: CASSLWTGGQETQYF
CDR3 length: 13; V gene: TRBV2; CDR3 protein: CASSSRVNTEAFF
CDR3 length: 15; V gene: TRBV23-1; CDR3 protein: CASSPLAGLCNEQFF
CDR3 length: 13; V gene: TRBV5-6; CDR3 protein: CASSLRVQETQYF
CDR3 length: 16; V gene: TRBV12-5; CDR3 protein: CASGSRSGTSYNEQFF
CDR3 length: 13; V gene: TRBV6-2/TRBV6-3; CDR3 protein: CASSYSTNTEAFF
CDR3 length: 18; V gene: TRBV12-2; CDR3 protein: CASRPRRCPLVREETQYF
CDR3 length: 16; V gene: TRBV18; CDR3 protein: CASSPSESRWAGELFF
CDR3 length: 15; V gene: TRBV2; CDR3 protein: CASRRDRANTGELFF